This T cell receptor beta chain was identified during a study of blood T cell repertoires in COVID-19. About the research overall: Both acute and convalescent COVID-19 samples were obtained from the United States, Italy and Spain. Sources were T cells, B-cell-depleted T cells, or PBMCs; the material itself was cDNA or gDNA.

Study processing details: The authors estimated nucleated cell counts from reference gene primer amplification. Sequencing used immunoSEQ multiplex PCR; TCRdb keeps in-frame clones, though not all of them. V, J and clone size reflect that table, while D and trimming were determined from the DNA. The repertoire holds some 48,000 clones, 70% to 90% seen once, with 3% to 3.5% in the top ten. The CDR3 is made up of 13 amino acids. Germline CDR1 is LNHDA and CDR2 is SQIVND (reference sequence). V lost 7 bases, J lost 7 bases, and 16 bases lay in between. This chain links TRBV19 with TRBJ1-2, with D possibly TRBD1 on 5 matching bases. Sequences were obtained from peripheral blood. This clonotype originated in a man aged 50-59 years with active COVID-19. Here the CDR3 reads CASNSGVVAGYTF. For the CDR3, the DNA is TGTGCCAGTAACTCGGGGGTCGTTGCTGGCTACACCTTC.